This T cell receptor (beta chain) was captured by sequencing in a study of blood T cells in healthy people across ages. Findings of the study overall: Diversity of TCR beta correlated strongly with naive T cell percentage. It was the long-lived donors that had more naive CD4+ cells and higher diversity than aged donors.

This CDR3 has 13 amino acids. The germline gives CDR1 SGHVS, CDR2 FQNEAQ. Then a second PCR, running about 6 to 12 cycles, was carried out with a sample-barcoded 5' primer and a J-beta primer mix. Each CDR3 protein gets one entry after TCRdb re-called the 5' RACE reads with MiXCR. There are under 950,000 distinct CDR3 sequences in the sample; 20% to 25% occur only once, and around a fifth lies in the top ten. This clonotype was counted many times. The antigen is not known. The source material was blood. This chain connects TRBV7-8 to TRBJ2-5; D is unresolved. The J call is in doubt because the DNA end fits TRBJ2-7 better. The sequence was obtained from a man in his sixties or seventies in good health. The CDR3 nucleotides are TGTGCCAGCAGCTTGGAGACTTCCTACGAGCAGTACTTC. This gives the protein CASSLETSYEQYF.